A selection of T cell receptor beta chains follows, all from one sample in a study of T cells in Graves' hyperthyroidism and ophthalmopathy. TCRdb analysed the multiplex PCR reads with MiXCR anew, one entry per CDR3 protein. The sample shows hundreds of thousands of distinct CDR3 sequences, over 15% of them seen only once. The sample was blood. Receptor source: a woman between 50 and 59 years old with Graves' hyperthyroidism that later progressed to Graves' ophthalmopathy. Both conserved end residues are part of each CDR3. The D gene is left open where the match is weak. Part of the rows lack a size; the others show once, few, many or a class for expanded clones.

V: TRBV12-3/TRBV12-4
size: few
D: -
J: TRBJ1-1
DNA: TGTGCCAGCAGTCCAGCGCAGGGGAACACTGAAGCTTTCTTT
CDR3: CASSPAQGNTEAFF

V: TRBV3-1
size: many
D: TRBD1
J: TRBJ1-2
DNA: TGTGCCAGCAGCCCGGGGACAGGGAGCTATGGCTACACCTTC
CDR3: CASSPGTGSYGYTF

V: TRBV9
size: -
D: TRBD1
J: TRBJ2-5
DNA: TGTGCCAGCAGCTCAACAGGGGGCAGCGAGATGAGCCAAGAGACCCAGTACTTC
CDR3: CASSSTGGSEMSQETQYF

V: TRBV20-1
size: -
D: TRBD2
J: TRBJ2-1
DNA: TGCAGTGCTACCGGACTAGGGATCTCCTACAATGAGCAGTTCTTC
CDR3: CSATGLGISYNEQFF

V: TRBV10-3
size: -
D: -
J: TRBJ1-2
DNA: TGTGCCATCAGTGAGGGGGCCTACTATGGCTACACCTTC
CDR3: CAISEGAYYGYTF

V: TRBV3-1
size: few
D: TRBD1
J: TRBJ2-2
DNA: TGTGCCAGCAGCCTACCTTTGACAGGGGGGGCCGGGGAGCTGTTTTTT
CDR3: CASSLPLTGGAGELFF

V: TRBV6-6
size: few
D: TRBD2
J: TRBJ2-3
DNA: TGTGCCAGCAGTTACCCGACTGGGCGGGGGGCAGATACGCAGTATTTT
CDR3: CASSYPTGRGADTQYF

V: TRBV20-1
size: -
D: TRBD1
J: TRBJ1-1
DNA: TGCAGTGCCCCGAGACAGGGGGAGGCTGAAGCTTTCTTT
CDR3: CSAPRQGEAEAFF

V: TRBV7-3
size: many
D: TRBD1
J: TRBJ2-1
DNA: TGTGCCAGTGCGCCTGTTAGGACAGGGAACTACAATGAGCAGTTCTTC
CDR3: CASAPVRTGNYNEQFF

V: TRBV7-9
size: few
D: TRBD2
J: TRBJ2-7
DNA: TGTGCCAGCAGTTCCACCCCCTGGACTAGCGGGGGGCAGGACTCCTACGAGCAGTACTTC
CDR3: CASSSTPWTSGGQDSYEQYF

V: TRBV2
size: many
D: TRBD2
J: TRBJ2-1
DNA: TGTGCCAGCAGTGAAGCAACCATTTCCGGGACTAGTAGGATCGATGAGCAGTTCTTC
CDR3: CASSEATISGTSRIDEQFF

V: TRBV20-1
size: -
D: -
J: TRBJ1-2
DNA: TGCAGTGTCAGGGCCCCCGGGGGGGTCGGCGGCTACACCTTC
CDR3: CSVRAPGGVGGYTF

V: TRBV11-2
size: many
D: -
J: TRBJ2-7
DNA: TGTGCCAGCAGCTTAGAGGTAGAAGGGTTTAACGAGCAGTACTTC
CDR3: CASSLEVEGFNEQYF

V: TRBV28
size: -
D: -
J: TRBJ1-5
DNA: TGTGCCAGCAGTTTAAAAACAGGGCTTAGGGTAAGCAATCAGCCCCAGCATTTT
CDR3: CASSLKTGLRVSNQPQHF

V: TRBV6-1
size: few
D: -
J: TRBJ1-1
DNA: TGTGCCAGCACCTGGAGGGACACCCGGAGGGCTTTCTTT
CDR3: CASTWRDTRRAFF

V: TRBV20-1
size: few
D: -
J: TRBJ1-3
DNA: TGCAGTGCTAGAGAAGGTCAGGGGAGCTCTGGAAACACCATATATTTT
CDR3: CSAREGQGSSGNTIYF

V: TRBV2
size: -
D: -
J: TRBJ1-1
DNA: TGTGCCAGCATGTACGGGCTCACTGAAGCTTTCTTT
CDR3: CASMYGLTEAFF

V: TRBV7-9
size: few
D: TRBD1
J: TRBJ2-7
DNA: TGTGCCAGCAGCGACGACAGGGGGGTCTCCTACGAGCAGTACTTC
CDR3: CASSDDRGVSYEQYF

V: TRBV5-1
size: -
D: TRBD1
J: TRBJ1-1
DNA: TGCGCCAGCAGCTTGGCGACAGGGGGTTTCGCTGAAGCTTTCTTT
CDR3: CASSLATGGFAEAFF

V: TRBV12-3/TRBV12-4
size: -
D: TRBD1
J: TRBJ2-4
DNA: TGTGCCAGCAGTTGGACGGACAGGCTAAACATTCAGTACTTC
CDR3: CASSWTDRLNIQYF

V: TRBV6-5
size: -
D: TRBD2
J: TRBJ2-2
DNA: TGTGCCAGCAGTTACACTCAAAGACTAGCGGGGGGCACCGGGGAGCTGTTTTTT
CDR3: CASSYTQRLAGGTGELFF

V: TRBV20-1
size: few
D: TRBD1
J: TRBJ1-1
DNA: TGCAGTGCTATACCGGGACAGGGGGCGGTTGGCACTGAAGCTTTCTTT
CDR3: CSAIPGQGAVGTEAFF

V: TRBV11-2
size: many
D: TRBD1
J: TRBJ1-3
DNA: TGTGCCAGCAGCTCGGGACAGGGCAGGCACACCATATATTTT
CDR3: CASSSGQGRHTIYF

V: TRBV6-2/TRBV6-3
size: once
D: -
J: TRBJ2-4
DNA: TGTGCCAGCACTCCAATCGGTCCTTCGATGGGAAACATTCAGTACTTC
CDR3: CASTPIGPSMGNIQYF

V: TRBV29-1
size: few
D: TRBD1
J: TRBJ2-2
DNA: TGCAGCGTTGGGAGACCTGACAGGGGAAACACCGGGGAGCTGTTTTTT
CDR3: CSVGRPDRGNTGELFF

V: TRBV12-3/TRBV12-4
size: many
D: TRBD2
J: TRBJ2-1
DNA: TGTGCCAGCAGTCAGCCCCTGAGCGGGGGGGCCAATGAGCAGTTCTTC
CDR3: CASSQPLSGGANEQFF

V: TRBV19
size: few
D: TRBD1
J: TRBJ1-5
DNA: TGTGCCAGTAGTAGCTGGCGACAGGGGCTTTCCCACGATAGCAATCAGCCCCAGCATTTT
CDR3: CASSSWRQGLSHDSNQPQHF

V: TRBV9
size: -
D: TRBD1
J: TRBJ1-5
DNA: TGTGCCAGTATAGCCGGACAGGGGGAGAATCAGCCCCAGCATTTT
CDR3: CASIAGQGENQPQHF

V: TRBV20-1
size: -
D: TRBD1
J: TRBJ1-2
DNA: TGCAGTGCTAGGTTTGACAGGGTCGGCTACACCTTC
CDR3: CSARFDRVGYTF

V: TRBV5-5
size: many
D: -
J: TRBJ1-6
DNA: TGTGCCAGCAGCTTAATCGGGCGAGTCAATAATTCACCCCTCCACTTT
CDR3: CASSLIGRVNNSPLHF

V: TRBV4-2
size: many
D: -
J: TRBJ2-7
DNA: TGTGCCAGCAGCCAAGGTGATATCTCCTACGAGCAGTACTTC
CDR3: CASSQGDISYEQYF

V: TRBV6-2/TRBV6-3
size: -
D: -
J: TRBJ1-3
DNA: TGTGCCAGCAGTTACTCGACAGTCTCTGGAAACACCATATATTTT
CDR3: CASSYSTVSGNTIYF

V: TRBV20-1
size: few
D: -
J: TRBJ2-3
DNA: TGCAGTGCTAGGGGGGGAGGTAAAGATACGCAGTATTTT
CDR3: CSARGGGKDTQYF

V: TRBV2
size: once
D: -
J: TRBJ2-1
DNA: TGTGCCAGCGGGGGGGGGGGGCACGGCGATGAGCAGTTCTTC
CDR3: CASGGGGHGDEQFF

V: TRBV6-9
size: once
D: TRBD1
J: TRBJ1-4
DNA: TGTGCCAGCAGTTACAAATCAGGGGGCCATTCTAATGAAAAACTGTTTTTT
CDR3: CASSYKSGGHSNEKLFF

V: TRBV19
size: few
D: TRBD2
J: TRBJ2-5
DNA: TGTGCCAGTAGTGTCCAGCGGGGGCAAGAGACCCAGTACTTC
CDR3: CASSVQRGQETQYF

V: TRBV5-1
size: many
D: -
J: TRBJ2-1
DNA: TGCGCCAGCAGCTTGTGGGGCCAGGGAAGTGATGAGCAGTTCTTC
CDR3: CASSLWGQGSDEQFF

V: TRBV29-1
size: -
D: -
J: TRBJ1-1
DNA: TGCAGCGTTGACATCCCTGAAGCTTTCTTT
CDR3: CSVDIPEAFF

V: TRBV29-1
size: few
D: -
J: TRBJ1-2
DNA: TGCAGCGACCTACAGGGAGAAACCAGCTATGGCTACACCTTC
CDR3: CSDLQGETSYGYTF

V: TRBV24-1
size: few
D: TRBD1
J: TRBJ1-6
DNA: TGTGCCACCAGTGATTTAACCAGGGGGCGTTCACCCCTCCACTTT
CDR3: CATSDLTRGRSPLHF

V: TRBV11-2
size: -
D: -
J: TRBJ1-3
DNA: TGTGCCAGCAGCTTAGATCAGGGGAGCTCTGGAAACACCATATATTTT
CDR3: CASSLDQGSSGNTIYF

V: TRBV13
size: once
D: -
J: TRBJ2-3
DNA: TGTGCCAGCAGGATTAGGACAGCATTATGGGATACGCAGTATTTT
CDR3: CASRIRTALWDTQYF